The 30 T cell receptor beta chains in this list originate from one sample, sequenced in a study of cytomegalovirus exposure and HLA in healthy donors. The study ran its PCR with 60 Vbeta and 13 Jbeta primers. The repertoire was sequenced with immunoSEQ multiplex PCR; TCRdb's copy has only in-frame clones and lacks some. The sample includes more than 85,000 clones, roughly 60% seen only once; the top ten take 4% to 5.5%. The specimen sequenced was PBMCs. These receptor sequences come from a human donor in good health.

A few counts support this clone. The chain couples TRBV6-5 to TRBJ2-7, with 7 bases fitting TRBD1. V gave up 6 bases and J gave up 5 bases; unmatched junction bases: 7. The CDR3 runs 13 residues. The germline CDR1 and CDR2 sequences are MNHEY and SVGAGI. In DNA form, the CDR3 reads TGTGCCAGCAGCTCCCGGGACAGTCACGAGCAGTACTTC. This encodes CASSSRDSHEQYF.

A remark on this clone: The same CDR3 arises from other DNA sequences in this sample as well. The genes are TRBV28 and TRBJ1-1; TRBD1 might be the D (5 bases). CDR3 size: 14 residues. Germline V gives CDR1 MDHEN, CDR2 SYDVKM. V lost 6 bases and J 0 bases, leaving 11 bases between the germline ends. DNA of the CDR3: TGTGCCAGCAGGTGGGGGGGATTGAACACTGAAGCTTTCTTT. Residues: CASRWGGLNTEAFF. The variable domain in full, completed from reference TRBV28 and TRBJ1-1, reads DVKVTQSSRYLVKRTGEKVFLECVQDMDHENMFWYRQDPGLGLRLIYFSYDVKMKEKGDIPEGYSVSREKKERFSLILESASTNQTSMYLCASRWGGLNTEAFFGQGTRLTVV.

This clone was observed a handful of times. The V call is TRBV5-1, the J call TRBJ2-5; D call uncertain. With the DNA end fitting TRBJ2-7 better, the J assignment may be wrong. The CDR3 is 15 amino acids. The germline CDR1 and CDR2 sequences are SGHRS and YFSETQ. The CDR3 DNA reads TGCGCCAGCAGCTTGAGTGTTGGAGACTTCTACGAGCAGTACTTC. Protein sequence: CASSLSVGDFYEQYF.

This clone has just a few counts. The CDR3 loop reads CASSIDGWRREEQFF. CDR3 coding DNA: TGTGCCAGTAGTATAGATGGCTGGCGGCGGGAGGAGCAGTTCTTC. This chain joins TRBV19 and TRBJ2-1; TRBD2 matches 7 bases. Losses at the gene ends were 0 bases for V and 10 bases for J; bases not matched to a gene: 9. This CDR3 is built from 15 residues. CDR1 and CDR2 from the germline V gene are LNHDA and SQIVND (reference sequence).

The V gene is TRBV2, the J gene TRBJ2-6, with D possibly TRBD1 on 6 matching bases. Trimming took off 11 bases at V and 0 bases at J, with 14 bases between the two ends. The CDR3 is 15 residues long. The germline V gene encodes CDR1 SNHLY and CDR2 FYNNEI. Written as DNA, the CDR3 is TGTGCCGGAAGGGACACGGACTCTGGGGCCAACGTCCTGACTTTC. Its translation: CAGRDTDSGANVLTF.

V gene TRBV28 combines with J gene TRBJ2-7, with 7 bases matching TRBD2. Per germline, CDR1 MDHEN and CDR2 SYDVKM. The CDR3 is 14 residues long. V gave up 8 bases and J gave up 0 bases; unmatched junction bases: 7. CDR3 in DNA: TGTGCCAGCCGGAGGGCGGGAGACTCCTACGAGCAGTACTTC. Translating gives CASRRAGDSYEQYF.

CDR3 region: CARSPGTHKRGTSQRGYF. The DNA for the CDR3 is TGTGCCAGAAGCCCCGGGACCCACAAACGGGGAACTAGCCAGCGGGGGTACTTC. The genes are TRBV7-5 and TRBJ2-7; the table gives TRBD2 as D, unverified against the DNA. TRBV7-5 is annotated as a pseudogene. This CDR3 contains 18 residues.

This sequence joins TRBV4-1 and TRBJ1-4; 8 positions match TRBD1. The CDR3 runs to 15 residues. In germline, CDR1 is MGHRA, CDR2 YSYEKL. Trimming took 2 bases from V and 6 from J; bases not matched to a gene: 5. Here the CDR3 reads CASSQPDRDDEKLFF. The CDR3 DNA is TGCGCCAGCAGCCAACCGGACAGGGACGATGAAAAACTGTTTTTT.

The genes are TRBV30 and TRBJ2-6; D unresolved. This CDR3 contains 12 residues. CDR1 GTSNPN and CDR2 SVGIG come from the germline V gene (reference sequence). V was cut by 4 bases and J by 2 bases, with 3 bases left in between. CDR3 residues: CAWITGANVLTF. The CDR3 DNA sequence: TGTGCCTGGATAACTGGGGCCAACGTCCTGACTTTC.

This clone appeared once. This sequence joins TRBV2 and TRBJ2-5; 8 bases fit TRBD1. The CDR3 has 16 residues. Germline V gene data show CDR1 as SNHLY and CDR2 as FYNNEI. V lost 5 bases to trimming and J lost 0 bases; unmatched junction nucleotides: 8. CDR3 residues: CASSPGTGFYQETQYF. The DNA of the CDR3 is TGTGCCAGCAGTCCGGGGACAGGATTCTACCAAGAGACCCAGTACTTC. The entire variable domain, with the rest obtained from reference TRBV2 and TRBJ2-5, is as follows: EPEVTQTPSHQVTQMGQEVILRCVPISNHLYFYWYRQILGQKVEFLVSFYNNEISEKSEIFDDQFSVERPDGSNFTLKIRSTKLEDSAMYFCASSPGTGFYQETQYFGPGTRLLVL.

Here the CDR3 reads CASSPRGDNEQFF. The CDR3 DNA reads TGCGCCAGCAGCCCTCGGGGGGACAATGAGCAGTTCTTC. This chain uses TRBV4-1 with TRBJ2-1, with 7 bases matching TRBD2. The CDR3 has 13 residues. With 4 bases clipped from V and 5 bases from J, the junction kept 2 bases outside the gene matches. Germline CDR1 MGHRA, CDR2 YSYEKL.

The chain couples TRBV2 to TRBJ2-1; D uncertain. Germline assignment: CDR1 SNHLY and CDR2 FYNNEI. V lost 8 bases to trimming and J lost 0 bases, with 8 bases between them. This CDR3 contains 13 residues. The CDR3 sequence is CASEESSYNEQFF. In DNA, the CDR3 is TGTGCCAGCGAGGAGAGCTCCTACAATGAGCAGTTCTTC.

The sample holds a few counts of this clone. The gene calls are TRBV7-2 and TRBJ2-5; tentative D call: TRBD1 (6 bases). Germline lookup yields CDR1 SGHTA and CDR2 FQGNSA. The V end was cut by 5 bases, the J end by 1 base, with 8 bases between. The CDR3 is 13 residues long. The DNA for the CDR3 is TGTGCCAGCAGCCCACAGGGCCAAGAGACCCAGTACTTC. Translating gives CASSPQGQETQYF.

The chain uses TRBV10-2 and TRBJ1-2; 7 bases are shared with TRBD1. Germline V gene lookup returns CDR1 WSHSY and CDR2 SAAADI. Losses at the gene ends were 8 bases for V and 2 bases for J; bases not matched to a gene: 5. The CDR3 covers 13 residues. The CDR3 sequence is CASVRQGNYGYTF. CDR3 nucleotides: TGCGCCAGCGTCAGACAGGGAAACTATGGCTACACCTTC.

The J gene is TRBJ2-7, the V gene TRBV6-1; a possible D gene is TRBD2 (5 bases). Per germline, CDR1 MNHNS and CDR2 SASEGT. Trimming left V 8 bases short and J 9 bases short, with 17 bases between. The CDR3 contains 12 residues. The CDR3 DNA is TGTGCCAGCTCTGGCCTAGCTGGGGTGCAGTACTTC. This codes for CASSGLAGVQYF.

This clone was counted only a few times. The chain has TRBV28 and TRBJ1-2; D gene ambiguous. This CDR3 is 15 amino acids long. The germline V and J ends were trimmed by 3 bases and 4 bases, with 15 bases remaining between them. Germline V gene sequence: CDR1 MDHEN, CDR2 SYDVKM. CDR3 sequence: CASSLEGSGPYGYTF. Here the CDR3 DNA reads TGTGCCAGCAGTTTGGAGGGATCCGGTCCCTATGGCTACACCTTC.

A remark on this clone: A read error may produce the germline difference seen at one junction end. The V and J genes are TRBV7-9 and TRBJ2-3; 7 bases line up with TRBD2. Germline V CDR1 and CDR2: SEHNR, FQNEAQ (reference sequence). The CDR3 covers 15 residues. The CDR3 sequence is CASTLPGEGPDTQYF. The CDR3 DNA sequence: TGTGCCAGCACCTTACCCGGGGAGGGACCAGATACGCAGTATTTT.

This clone came up a few times. The CDR3 is CASSLSGQPNEKLFF. The CDR3 nucleotides read TGTGCCAGCAGCTTATCCGGACAGCCTAATGAAAAACTGTTTTTT. The V call is TRBV11-2, the J call TRBJ1-4; tentative D call: TRBD1 (6 bases). The CDR3 is made up of 15 amino acids. From germline, CDR1 is SGHAT and CDR2 FQNNGV. V lost 2 bases to trimming and J lost 3 bases, with 10 bases between them.

This rearrangement joins TRBV4-1 to TRBJ2-1; TRBD2 agrees at 14 bases. This CDR3 is built from 17 residues. Per the germline V gene, CDR1 is MGHRA and CDR2 is YSYEKL. V trimming: 0 bases; J trimming: 10 bases; junction bases outside the gene matches: 8. This chain's CDR3 is CASSQESMGLAGAEQFF. The CDR3 bases are TGCGCCAGCAGCCAAGAATCGATGGGACTAGCGGGAGCCGAGCAGTTCTTC.

This clone has only a few counts. One end of the junction does not line up with germline, which may come from a read error. The chain employs TRBV6-5 and TRBJ1-1, with 10 bases matching TRBD1. This CDR3 contains 13 residues. Germline CDR1 MNHEY, CDR2 SVGAGI. Written as DNA, the CDR3 is TGTGCCAGCAGTTACTCATCCGGGACAGGGGATATCTTT. It yields the protein CASSYSSGTGDIF.

Only one count was recorded for this clone. DNA of the CDR3: TGCGCCAGCAGCCAAGACAGTTTCCAGAACACTGAAGCTTTCTTT. Translated, it gives CASSQDSFQNTEAFF. This chain connects TRBV4-1 to TRBJ1-1; D is unresolved. In germline, CDR1 is MGHRA, CDR2 YSYEKL. This CDR3 is built from 15 residues. Trimming cost V 0 bases and J 1 base, with 9 bases left between them.

The V call is TRBV15, the J call TRBJ2-2; 9 positions agree with TRBD1. Germline-derived CDR1 and CDR2 are LNHNV and YYDKDF (reference sequence). This CDR3 is built from 18 residues. The ends lost 3 bases at V and 1 base at J; junction bases unmatched: 9. CDR3 sequence reads: CATSSPRTGGVNTGELFF. The CDR3 DNA follows: TGTGCCACCAGCAGCCCCCGAACAGGGGGCGTGAACACCGGGGAGCTGTTTTTT. Full variable domain (remainder filled in from reference TRBV15 and TRBJ2-2): DAMVIQNPRYQVTQFGKPVTLSCSQTLNHNVMYWYQQKSSQAPKLLFHYYDKDFNNEADTPDNFQSRRPNTSFCFLDIRSPGLGDTAMYLCATSSPRTGGVNTGELFFGEGSRLTVL.

This clone has a handful of counts. The V and J genes are TRBV7-9 and TRBJ2-7, with D tentatively TRBD1 (5 bases). V shed 1 base and J shed 2 bases, with 9 bases lying between them. Per germline, CDR1 SEHNR and CDR2 FQNEAQ (reference sequence). The CDR3 loop spans 14 amino acids. CDR3 sequence reads: CASSLDFRAYEQYF. The DNA of the CDR3 is TGTGCCAGCAGCTTAGATTTCAGGGCCTACGAGCAGTACTTC.

This clone was seen a few times. The chain employs TRBV11-2 and TRBJ2-7, with 7 bases that match TRBD1. The CDR3 has 12 residues. Losses at the gene ends were 6 bases for V and 6 bases for J; bases not matched to a gene: 5. CDR1 and CDR2 from the germline V gene are SGHAT and FQNNGV. CDR3 DNA: TGTGCCAGCAGTCCTACAGGGGTCGAGCAGTACTTC. Protein sequence: CASSPTGVEQYF.

The chain recombines TRBV5-6 with TRBJ2-7; the match to TRBD1 covers 7 bases. CDR1 is SGHDT, CDR2 YYEEEE, per germline. V trimming: 3 bases; J trimming: 3 bases; junction bases outside the gene matches: 6. The CDR3 sequence is 14 residues long. CDR3 coding DNA: TGTGCCAGCAGCTCGACAGGGACGAACTACGAGCAGTACTTC. It encodes CASSSTGTNYEQYF.

This clone was recorded only once. The chain combines TRBV11-2 with TRBJ1-1; D may be TRBD1 (6 bases). The CDR3 covers 13 residues. Germline CDR1 is SGHAT and CDR2 is FQNNGV. V lost 3 bases, J lost 4 bases, and 9 bases lay in between. Here the CDR3 reads CASSFRGATEAFF. In nucleotides, the CDR3 is TGTGCCAGCAGCTTCAGGGGAGCCACTGAAGCTTTCTTT. Complete variable domain (other parts from reference TRBV11-2 and TRBJ1-1): EAGVAQSPRYKIIEKRQSVAFWCNPISGHATLYWYQQILGQGPKLLIQFQNNGVVDDSQLPKDRFSAERLKGVDSTLKIQPAKLEDSAVYLCASSFRGATEAFFGQGTRLTVV.

The chain carries TRBV11-2 and TRBJ2-6, with a weak D call TRBD2 (5 bases). Trimming stripped 0 bases from V and 0 bases from J, with 15 bases between. Germline V gene data show CDR1 as SGHAT and CDR2 as FQNNGV. This CDR3 spans 19 amino acids. The CDR3 loop is CASSLDGGYRNSGANVLTF. The CDR3, as DNA: TGTGCCAGCAGCTTAGATGGCGGGTATCGTAACTCTGGGGCCAACGTCCTGACTTTC.

The chain combines TRBV6-1 with TRBJ1-1, with 7 bases matching TRBD1. CDR3 length: 13 residues. CDR1 and CDR2 from the germline V gene are MNHNS and SASEGT. The junction had 6 bases not matched to a gene; V was cut back by 6 bases and J by 5 bases. CDR3 DNA: TGTGCCAGCAGCTATCAGGGGGTTACTGAAGCTTTCTTT. Its translation: CASSYQGVTEAFF.

The chain has TRBV7-2 and TRBJ1-3; D is possibly TRBD1 (6 bases). The CDR3 has 13 residues. From germline, CDR1 is SGHTA and CDR2 FQGNSA. V was pared by 4 bases and J by 4 bases, with 8 bases between. The CDR3 sequence: CASSSDRGNTIYF. CDR3 sequence (DNA): TGTGCCAGCAGCTCCGACAGGGGAAACACCATATATTTT.

This clone was counted a few times. V is TRBV6-1 and J is TRBJ1-5; 10 positions agree with TRBD1. Germline trimming cut 4 bases from V and 3 bases from J; bases unmatched to any gene: 9. This CDR3 spans 17 amino acids. CDR1 and CDR2 from the germline V gene are MNHNS and SASEGT. In DNA, the CDR3 is TGTGCCAGCAGTGGGTCAGGGGGACAGGGGATCAATCAGCCCCAGCATTTT. Translation: CASSGSGGQGINQPQHF.